Listed below are T cell receptor beta chains from one sample, sequenced in a study of blood T cells in healthy people across ages. MiXCR, run by TCRdb on the 5' RACE reads, gives a single entry per CDR3 protein. This table holds approximately 1.5 million distinct CDR3 sequences, around 40% found once. Sample: blood. These receptors were obtained from a woman aged 18-29 years in good health. Each CDR3 is given with its conserved first and last residue. Each record gives: J gene, V gene, D gene, clone size, CDR3 protein, CDR3 DNA. A D gene is named only where the DNA matches it firmly. Clone size appears in some rows only: once, few, many, or a class for an expanded clone.

J: TRBJ1-1; V: TRBV7-9; D: NA; size: NA; CDR3: CASSFTGFTEAFF; DNA: TGTGCCAGCAGCTTCACAGGGTTTACTGAAGCTTTCTTT
J: TRBJ1-2; V: TRBV15; D: NA; size: few; CDR3: CATSRGGLKNYGYTF; DNA: TGTGCCACCAGCAGAGGCGGACTCAAAAACTATGGCTACACCTTC
J: TRBJ2-7; V: TRBV29-1; D: TRBD1; size: few; CDR3: CSVKHRDRGYEQYF; DNA: TGCAGCGTCAAACACCGGGACAGGGGCTACGAGCAGTACTTC
J: TRBJ2-7; V: TRBV12-5; D: NA; size: NA; CDR3: CASGTFATPIPRNEQYF; DNA: TGTGCTAGTGGTACCTTCGCGACTCCCATCCCGAGGAATGAGCAGTACTTC
J: TRBJ1-2; V: TRBV14; D: NA; size: NA; CDR3: CASSQARNYGYIF; DNA: TGTGCCAGCAGCCAAGCCCGGAACTATGGCTACATCTTC
J: TRBJ2-1; V: TRBV7-9; D: TRBD2; size: few; CDR3: CASSGAGDQFNEQFF; DNA: TGTGCCAGCAGCGGTGCGGGGGATCAGTTCAATGAGCAGTTCTTC
J: TRBJ2-3; V: TRBV6-2/TRBV6-3; D: NA; size: NA; CDR3: CASSFRAPYGADTQYF; DNA: TGTGCCAGCAGTTTCCGAGCGCCCTATGGTGCAGATACGCAGTATTTT
J: TRBJ2-7; V: TRBV4-3; D: NA; size: few; CDR3: CASSQDRVLTYEQYF; DNA: TGCGCCAGCAGCCAAGACAGGGTTCTTACCTACGAGCAGTACTTC
J: TRBJ2-3; V: TRBV20-1; D: NA; size: NA; CDR3: CSAYHFSGFTDTQYF; DNA: TGCAGTGCTTACCATTTTAGCGGATTCACAGATACGCAGTATTTT
J: TRBJ2-3; V: TRBV12-3/TRBV12-4; D: NA; size: NA; CDR3: CASVWGRRTDTQYF; DNA: TGTGCCAGCGTCTGGGGCAGGAGGACAGATACGCAGTATTTT
J: TRBJ2-7; V: TRBV4-2; D: TRBD1; size: NA; CDR3: CASSQEGQHSYEQYF; DNA: TGTGCCAGCAGCCAAGAGGGACAGCACTCCTACGAGCAGTACTTC
J: TRBJ2-7; V: TRBV7-8; D: NA; size: NA; CDR3: CASSLDMGADEQYF; DNA: TGTGCCAGCAGCTTGGACATGGGGGCTGACGAGCAGTACTTC
J: TRBJ2-1; V: TRBV12-3/TRBV12-4; D: TRBD2; size: NA; CDR3: CASSFGDKREERWFF; DNA: TGTGCCAGCAGTTTTGGGGATAAGCGGGAAGAACGATGGTTCTTC
J: TRBJ2-1; V: TRBV9; D: TRBD2; size: few; CDR3: CASSAGLAGGYNEQFF; DNA: TGTGCCAGCAGCGCGGGACTAGCGGGAGGTTACAATGAGCAGTTCTTC
J: TRBJ2-7; V: TRBV28; D: NA; size: NA; CDR3: CASNQVARVSSYEQYF; DNA: TGTGCCAGCAACCAAGTCGCCCGGGTTAGCTCCTACGAGCAGTACTTC
J: TRBJ2-7; V: TRBV11-1; D: TRBD1; size: NA; CDR3: CASSEWTGQHYEQYF; DNA: TGTGCCAGCAGTGAATGGACAGGACAACACTACGAGCAGTACTTC
J: TRBJ2-3; V: TRBV12-3/TRBV12-4; D: TRBD2; size: few; CDR3: CASSSSGLAQGADTQYF; DNA: TGTGCCAGCAGTTCGTCCGGACTAGCGCAGGGGGCAGATACGCAGTATTTT
J: TRBJ2-7; V: TRBV4-3; D: NA; size: NA; CDR3: CASSQVGGQGQYEQYF; DNA: TGCGCCAGCAGCCAAGTTGGGGGGCAGGGGCAATACGAGCAGTACTTC
J: TRBJ1-5; V: TRBV6-2/TRBV6-3; D: NA; size: NA; CDR3: CASMKGALLNQPQHF; DNA: TGTGCCAGCATGAAAGGGGCCCTACTCAATCAGCCCCAGCATTTT
J: TRBJ2-3; V: TRBV5-8; D: NA; size: few; CDR3: CASSLGSAQYF; DNA: TGTGCCAGCAGCTTGGGTAGCGCGCAGTATTTT
J: TRBJ2-7; V: TRBV29-1; D: NA; size: few; CDR3: CSVVDTRYEQYF; DNA: TGCAGCGTTGTCGACACCCGCTACGAGCAGTACTTC
J: TRBJ1-2; V: TRBV20-1; D: TRBD1; size: few; CDR3: CSASLDRALFGYTF; DNA: TGCAGTGCTAGTCTTGACAGGGCGTTGTTTGGCTACACCTTC
J: TRBJ2-2; V: TRBV20-1; D: NA; size: NA; CDR3: CSAPSGDKGTGELFF; DNA: TGCAGTGCTCCCTCAGGGGATAAGGGCACCGGGGAGCTGTTTTTT
J: TRBJ2-7; V: TRBV3-1; D: NA; size: NA; CDR3: CASSVNRGNEQYF; DNA: TGTGCCAGCAGTGTGAACAGAGGGAATGAGCAGTACTTC
J: TRBJ1-3; V: TRBV9; D: NA; size: NA; CDR3: CASSGRQPNSGNTIYF; DNA: TGTGCCAGCAGCGGCCGACAGCCAAACTCTGGAAACACCATATATTTT
J: TRBJ2-3; V: TRBV6-4; D: TRBD2; size: few; CDR3: CASRDRGGSGDTQYF; DNA: TGTGCCAGTCGGGATCGGGGGGGCAGTGGAGATACGCAGTATTTT
J: TRBJ2-3; V: TRBV25-1; D: NA; size: few; CDR3: CASSAAGSYTQYF; DNA: TGTGCCAGCAGTGCGGCAGGCTCATATACGCAGTATTTT
J: TRBJ1-1; V: TRBV4-1; D: TRBD1; size: NA; CDR3: CASSQPRTGVNTEAFF; DNA: TGCGCCAGCAGCCAACCCAGGACAGGGGTGAACACTGAAGCTTTCTTT
J: TRBJ1-5; V: TRBV4-2; D: NA; size: NA; CDR3: CASSPLGEGYGNQPQHF; DNA: TGTGCCAGCAGCCCCCTAGGGGAGGGATACGGCAATCAGCCCCAGCATTTT
J: TRBJ2-3; V: TRBV29-1; D: NA; size: few; CDR3: CSENRVSGTQYF; DNA: TGCAGCGAAAACAGGGTTAGTGGTACGCAGTATTTT
J: TRBJ2-5; V: TRBV4-1; D: NA; size: NA; CDR3: CASSQVPRQIRGTQYF; DNA: TGCGCCAGCAGCCAAGTTCCTAGACAGATTAGGGGGACCCAGTACTTC
J: TRBJ1-2; V: TRBV29-1; D: NA; size: few; CDR3: CSVEGYTF; DNA: TGCAGCGTTGAGGGCTACACCTTC
J: TRBJ2-2; V: TRBV5-5; D: NA; size: NA; CDR3: CASSPDTFQTGELFF; DNA: TGTGCCAGCAGCCCAGACACATTCCAGACCGGGGAGCTGTTTTTT
J: TRBJ1-4; V: TRBV25-1; D: NA; size: NA; CDR3: CASSGSTATNEKLFF; DNA: TGTGCCAGCAGTGGATCGACAGCAACTAATGAAAAACTGTTTTTT
J: TRBJ2-7; V: TRBV5-1; D: NA; size: NA; CDR3: CASRDTFSYEQYF; DNA: TGCGCCAGCAGGGACACCTTCTCCTACGAGCAGTACTTC
J: TRBJ1-1; V: TRBV6-2/TRBV6-3; D: NA; size: NA; CDR3: CASSYIRVWAVSNTEAFF; DNA: TGTGCCAGCAGTTATATTAGGGTTTGGGCGGTCTCGAACACTGAAGCTTTCTTT
J: TRBJ2-1; V: TRBV4-3; D: NA; size: NA; CDR3: CASSQEGLPNNEQFF; DNA: TGCGCCAGCAGCCAAGAGGGGCTGCCCAACAATGAGCAGTTCTTC
J: TRBJ1-2; V: TRBV20-1; D: NA; size: NA; CDR3: CSAGAGAGHYGYTF; DNA: TGCAGTGCTGGGGCGGGGGCAGGGCACTATGGCTACACCTTC
J: TRBJ2-7; V: TRBV25-1; D: NA; size: many; CDR3: CASSEGVSQYF; DNA: TGTGCCAGCAGTGAGGGAGTTAGTCAGTACTTC
J: TRBJ1-4; V: TRBV6-1; D: NA; size: NA; CDR3: CASSHLYQTAKNEKLFF; DNA: TGTGCCAGCAGTCATCTGTATCAGACAGCGAAAAATGAAAAACTGTTTTTT